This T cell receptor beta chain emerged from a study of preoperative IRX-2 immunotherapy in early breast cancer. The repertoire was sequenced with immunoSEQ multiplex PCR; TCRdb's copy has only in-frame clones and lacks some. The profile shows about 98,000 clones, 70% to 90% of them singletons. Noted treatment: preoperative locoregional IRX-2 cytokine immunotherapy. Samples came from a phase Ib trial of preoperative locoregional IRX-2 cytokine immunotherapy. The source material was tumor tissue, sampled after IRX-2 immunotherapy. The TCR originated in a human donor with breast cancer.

The CDR3 spells CASSARDSTDTQYF. The CDR3 nucleotides read TGTGCCAGCAGCGCCCGGGACAGCACAGATACGCAGTATTTT. The J gene is TRBJ2-3, the V gene TRBV7-1; D is possibly TRBD1 or TRBD2 (5 bases each). TRBV7-1 is classed as an ORF, of uncertain function. Trimming stripped 5 bases from V and 0 bases from J, with 9 bases between. The CDR3 totals 14 residues.